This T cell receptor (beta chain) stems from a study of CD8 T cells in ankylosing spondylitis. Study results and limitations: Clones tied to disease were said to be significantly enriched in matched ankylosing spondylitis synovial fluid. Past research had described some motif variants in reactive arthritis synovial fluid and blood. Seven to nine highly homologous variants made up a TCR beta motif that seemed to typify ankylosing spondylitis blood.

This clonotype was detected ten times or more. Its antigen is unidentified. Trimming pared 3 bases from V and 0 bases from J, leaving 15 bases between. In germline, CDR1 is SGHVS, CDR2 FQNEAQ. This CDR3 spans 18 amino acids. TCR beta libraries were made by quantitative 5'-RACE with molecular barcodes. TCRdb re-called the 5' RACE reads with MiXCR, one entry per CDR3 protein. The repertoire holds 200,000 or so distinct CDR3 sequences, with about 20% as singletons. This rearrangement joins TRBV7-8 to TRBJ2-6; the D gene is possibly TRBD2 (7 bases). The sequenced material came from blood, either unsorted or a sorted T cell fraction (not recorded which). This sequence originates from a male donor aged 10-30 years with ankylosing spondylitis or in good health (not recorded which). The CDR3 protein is CASSFQRGDNSGANVLTF. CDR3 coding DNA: TGTGCCAGCAGCTTCCAACGGGGGGACAACTCTGGGGCCAACGTCCTGACTTTC.